This T cell receptor beta chain was identified during a study of cytomegalovirus exposure and HLA in healthy donors. Study-wide points: TCR beta chains numbering more than 150 were designated cytomegalovirus-associated.

V shed 8 bases and J shed 2 bases, with 10 bases lying between them. The CDR3 consists of 14 residues. Germline V CDR1 and CDR2: SNHLY, FYNNEI. Points on this clone: Its antigen remains unknown.

PCR amplification relied on 60 Vbeta primers (plus 13 Jbeta primers). Clones were read by immunoSEQ multiplex PCR, and TCRdb kept only the in-frame ones, dropping some. The table has about 150,000 clones, over 60% seen once. The V call is TRBV2, the J call TRBJ2-6, with D perhaps matching TRBD1 (5 bases). The sequence was obtained from a woman in her 40s in good health and CMV-seronegative. Sequencing was carried out using PBMCs. The CDR3 here is CASLGATGANVLTF. The CDR3 bases are TGTGCCAGCCTAGGGGCTACTGGGGCCAACGTCCTGACTTTC.